These 2 T cell receptor beta chains came from one sample sequenced in a study of T cells in Graves' hyperthyroidism and ophthalmopathy (dated by TCRdb to the late 2010s). The library was built by means of multiplex PCR. These reads were obtained on an Illumina HiSeq 2000. The TCR beta CDR3 regions were amplified from the RNA transcripts. A first-round RT-PCR of the TCR CDR3 used the HTBI primer set with the Qiagen OneStep RT-PCR kit. The raw public data were reprocessed by TCRdb itself: fastp quality trimming at Q25, MiXCR clonotype calling, in-frame beta chains only. Rows with one shared CDR3 protein collapse into an entry with the most common genes and DNA. Recorded for this sample are some 580,000 distinct CDR3 sequences; more than 15% of them occurred a single time. The ten most abundant clones make up roughly 3% of the sample. Sequenced material: blood. The receptor source for this set is a woman aged 40-49 years with Graves' ophthalmopathy.

The chain has TRBV7-9 and TRBJ2-1; D could derive from TRBD1 or TRBD2 (5 bases each). The CDR3 sequence is 13 residues long. Trimming cost V 5 bases and J 14 bases, with 19 bases left between them. Per germline, CDR1 SEHNR and CDR2 FQNEAQ (reference sequence). The CDR3 bases are TGTGCCAGCAGCCCCCCTGGGGACCTAGGGGAGTTCTTC. Protein sequence: CASSPPGDLGEFF.

This clonotype came up a few times. V is TRBV6-2 or TRBV6-3 and J is TRBJ2-3; D uncertain. V lost 1 base, J lost 3 bases, and 11 bases lay in between. The CDR3 consists of 15 residues. The V gene's germline CDR1 is MNHEY and CDR2 SVGEGT. The CDR3 loop reads CASSYWARATDTQYF. The DNA of the CDR3 is TGTGCCAGCAGTTACTGGGCTAGGGCAACAGATACGCAGTATTTT.